This record concerns one TCR beta chain sequence. The antigen is unknown. The data were obtained in a study of cytomegalovirus exposure and HLA in healthy donors. Study context: Genotyping of 430 or so donors showed that approximately 83% belonged to the Caucasian-associated ancestry cluster.

The study's findings and limits: A later analysis by the authors found several of the most significant clusters apparently linked to common viral pathogens. About 87% or about 30% of the time was how often most TCR beta V segments were productive, according to an earlier analysis.

The study ran its PCR with 60 Vbeta and 13 Jbeta primers. In the original analysis: Per a later analysis, the number of unique TCR beta chains was some 75 million, of which 10 million to 11 million were shared. Some clones are missing from TCRdb's copy, which holds only in-frame ones; the method was immunoSEQ multiplex PCR. D and trimming were read from the DNA, whereas the V and J calls and clone size are those reported in that table. This repertoire shows about 160,000 clones, about 81% found once; its top ten account for approximately 2%. The V gene's germline CDR1 is MGHRA and CDR2 YSYEKL. The CDR3 loop spans 15 amino acids. With V trimmed by 3 bases and J by 4 bases, 7 bases remained unmatched.

This receptor was obtained from a woman younger than 30 in good health and CMV-seronegative. Sequenced: PBMCs. The chain combines TRBV4-1 with TRBJ2-7; 9 nucleotides align to TRBD1. DNA for the CDR3: TGCGCCAGCAGCCACCCGCAGGGACAGGGTTACGAGCAGTACTTC. Its translation is CASSHPQGQGYEQYF.